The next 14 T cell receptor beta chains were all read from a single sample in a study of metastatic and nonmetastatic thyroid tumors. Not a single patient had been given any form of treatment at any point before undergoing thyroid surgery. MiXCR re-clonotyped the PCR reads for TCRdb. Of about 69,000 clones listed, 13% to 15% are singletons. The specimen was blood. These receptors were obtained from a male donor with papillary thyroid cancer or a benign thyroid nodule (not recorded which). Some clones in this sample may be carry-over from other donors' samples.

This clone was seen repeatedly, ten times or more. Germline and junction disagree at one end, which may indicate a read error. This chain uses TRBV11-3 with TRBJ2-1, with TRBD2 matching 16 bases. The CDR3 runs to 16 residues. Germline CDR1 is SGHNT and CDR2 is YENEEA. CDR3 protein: CASILGTSGRADEQFF. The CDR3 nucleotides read TGTGCCAGCATCTTAGGGACTAGCGGGAGGGCCGATGAGCAGTTCTTC.

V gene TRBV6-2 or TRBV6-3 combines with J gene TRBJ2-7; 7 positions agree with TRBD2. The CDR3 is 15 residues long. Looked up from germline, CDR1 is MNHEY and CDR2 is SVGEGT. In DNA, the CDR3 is TGTGCCAGCAGTTACGGGAGGGGACGATACTACGGGCAGTACGTC. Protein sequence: CASSYGRGRYYGQYV.

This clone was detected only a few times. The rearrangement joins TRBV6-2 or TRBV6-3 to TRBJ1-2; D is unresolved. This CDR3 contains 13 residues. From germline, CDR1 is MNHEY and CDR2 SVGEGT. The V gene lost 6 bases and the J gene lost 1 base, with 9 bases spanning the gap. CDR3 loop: CASSPTDNYGYTF. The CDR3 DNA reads TGTGCCAGCAGCCCTACCGATAACTATGGCTACACCTTC.

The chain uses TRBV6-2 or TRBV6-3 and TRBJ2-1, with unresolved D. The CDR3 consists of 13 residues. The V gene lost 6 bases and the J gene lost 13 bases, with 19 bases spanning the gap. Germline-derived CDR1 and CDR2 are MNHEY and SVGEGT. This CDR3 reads CASSERPYNGQFF. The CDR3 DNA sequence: TGTGCCAGCAGCGAGCGCCCCTACAATGGTCAGTTCTTC.

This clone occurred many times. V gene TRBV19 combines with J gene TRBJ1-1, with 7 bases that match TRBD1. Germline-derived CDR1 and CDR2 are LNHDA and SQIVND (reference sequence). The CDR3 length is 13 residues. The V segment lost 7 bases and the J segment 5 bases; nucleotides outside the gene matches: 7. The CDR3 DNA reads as TGTGCCAGTATGGAGGGGGCGATAACTGAAGCTTTCTTT. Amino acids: CASMEGAITEAFF.

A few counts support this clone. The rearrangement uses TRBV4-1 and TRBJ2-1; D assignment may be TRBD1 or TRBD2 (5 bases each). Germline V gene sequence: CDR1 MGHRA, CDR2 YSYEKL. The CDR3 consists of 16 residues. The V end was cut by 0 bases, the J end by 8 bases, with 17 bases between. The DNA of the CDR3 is TGCGCCAGCAGCCAAGATTTTAGCGTGATAGGGGATGAGCAGTTCTTC. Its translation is CASSQDFSVIGDEQFF.

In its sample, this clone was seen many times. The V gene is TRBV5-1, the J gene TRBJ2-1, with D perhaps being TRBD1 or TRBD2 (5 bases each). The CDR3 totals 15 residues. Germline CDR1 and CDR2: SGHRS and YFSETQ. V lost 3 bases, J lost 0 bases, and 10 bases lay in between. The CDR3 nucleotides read TGCGCCAGCAGCTGGGACGTAAGCTCCTACAATGAGCAGTTCTTC. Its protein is CASSWDVSSYNEQFF. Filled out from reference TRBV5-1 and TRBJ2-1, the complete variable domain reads KAGVTQTPRYLIKTRGQQVTLSCSPISGHRSVSWYQQTPGQGLQFLFEYFSETQRNKGNFPGRFSGRQFSNSRSEMNVSTLELGDSALYLCASSWDVSSYNEQFFGPGTRLTVL.

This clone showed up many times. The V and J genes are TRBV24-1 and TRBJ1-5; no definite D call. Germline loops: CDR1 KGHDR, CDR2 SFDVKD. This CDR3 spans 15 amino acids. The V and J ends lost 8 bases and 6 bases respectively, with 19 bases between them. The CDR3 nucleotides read TGTGCCACCATGCTCAGGTTTAAGAATAGTCAGCCCCAGCATTTT. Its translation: CATMLRFKNSQPQHF.

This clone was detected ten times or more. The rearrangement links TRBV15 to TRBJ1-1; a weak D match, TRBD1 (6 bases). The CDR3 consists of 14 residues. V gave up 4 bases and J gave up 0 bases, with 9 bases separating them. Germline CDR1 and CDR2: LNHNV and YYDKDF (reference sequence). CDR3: CATSIGGLNTEAFF. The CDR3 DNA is TGTGCCACCAGCATAGGGGGGCTGAACACTGAAGCTTTCTTT. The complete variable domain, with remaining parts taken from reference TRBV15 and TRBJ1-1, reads DAMVIQNPRYQVTQFGKPVTLSCSQTLNHNVMYWYQQKSSQAPKLLFHYYDKDFNNEADTPDNFQSRRPNTSFCFLDIRSPGLGDTAMYLCATSIGGLNTEAFFGQGTRLTVV.

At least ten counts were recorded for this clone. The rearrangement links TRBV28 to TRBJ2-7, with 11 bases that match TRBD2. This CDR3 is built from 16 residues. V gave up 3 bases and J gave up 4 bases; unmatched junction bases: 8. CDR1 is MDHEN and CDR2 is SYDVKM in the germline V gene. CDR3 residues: CASSFGGTSGGYEQYF. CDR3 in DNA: TGTGCCAGCAGTTTTGGGGGGACTAGCGGAGGGTACGAGCAGTACTTC.

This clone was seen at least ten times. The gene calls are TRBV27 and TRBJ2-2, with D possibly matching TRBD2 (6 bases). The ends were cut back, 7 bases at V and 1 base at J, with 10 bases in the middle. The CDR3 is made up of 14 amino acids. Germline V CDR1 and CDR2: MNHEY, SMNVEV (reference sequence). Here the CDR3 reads CASKLALNTGELFF. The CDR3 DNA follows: TGTGCCAGCAAGCTAGCGTTGAACACCGGGGAGCTGTTTTTT.

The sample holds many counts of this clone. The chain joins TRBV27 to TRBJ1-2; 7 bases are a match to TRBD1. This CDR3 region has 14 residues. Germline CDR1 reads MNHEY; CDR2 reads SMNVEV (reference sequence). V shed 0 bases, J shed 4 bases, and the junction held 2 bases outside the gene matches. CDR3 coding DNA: TGTGCCAGCAGTTTATCCCGGGACAGCTATGGCTACACCTTC. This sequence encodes CASSLSRDSYGYTF.

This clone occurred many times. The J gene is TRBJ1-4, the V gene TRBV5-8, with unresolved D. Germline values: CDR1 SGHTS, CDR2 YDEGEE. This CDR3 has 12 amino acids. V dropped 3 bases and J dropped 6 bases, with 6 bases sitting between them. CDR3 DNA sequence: TGTGCCAGCAGCTCCGGGGATGAAAAACTGTTTTTT. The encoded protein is CASSSGDEKLFF.

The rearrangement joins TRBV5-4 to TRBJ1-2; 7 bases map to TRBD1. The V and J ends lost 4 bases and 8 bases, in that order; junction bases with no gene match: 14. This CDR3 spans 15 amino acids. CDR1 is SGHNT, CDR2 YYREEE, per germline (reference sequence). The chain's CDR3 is CASSAMFDRVGGYTF. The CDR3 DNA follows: TGTGCCAGCAGCGCGATGTTCGACAGGGTAGGAGGCTACACCTTC.